The text below deals with one TCR beta chain. The target antigen is unknown. The sample originates from a study of radiation and T cells in renal cell carcinoma. Broader study findings: No pretreatment tumor biopsies were available for baseline clonotypes. In blood, top tumor clones expanded by 2 weeks, shrinking by 4.

Clones were read by immunoSEQ multiplex PCR, and TCRdb kept only the in-frame ones, dropping some. The repertoire holds 95,000 to 150,000 clones, with 81% as singletons. The CDR3 is 16 residues long. The V gene's germline CDR1 is SGHTA and CDR2 FQGNSA. V lost 5 bases to trimming and J lost 0 bases, with 17 bases between them. Described time point: blood 2 weeks post-SBRT. The treatment here: 15 Gy SBRT to primary tumor, nephrectomy 4 weeks later. Blood was sampled at baseline, 2 weeks and 4 weeks after SBRT. V and J are TRBV7-2 and TRBJ2-7, with D unclear. The sequence came from a man aged 50 to 60 with renal cell carcinoma. Sequenced here: blood, sampled from a patient whose treatment included radiotherapy and nephrectomy. The CDR3 DNA follows: TGTGCCAGCAGCCCCGGTGGGCGACTGAGCTCCTACGAGCAGTACTTC. Encoded protein: CASSPGGRLSSYEQYF.